The T cell receptor beta chain under discussion was sequenced for a study of cytomegalovirus exposure and HLA in healthy donors. Study information: Prior work identified 95 million to 120 million unique TCR beta sequences in around 170 million T cells. The study, taken as a whole, reports: Among the CMV-associated chains, three were confirmed in vitro as specific for CMV antigens. The study reported that TCR beta sequences accurately predicted HLA-A and HLA-B alleles in most subjects. TRBV6-2, TRBV6-3 and other indistinguishable V segments were excluded.

The PCR ran on 60 Vbeta and 13 Jbeta primers. Method: immunoSEQ multiplex PCR; TCRdb's copy keeps in-frame clones and lacks some. The table lists roughly 120,000 clones, about 86% of them singletons, with around 4% in the top ten. With respect to this clone: No antigen is known for it.

CDR1 and CDR2 (germline): LGHNT, FRNRAP. With 1 base clipped from V and 0 bases from J, the junction kept 2 bases outside the gene matches. This CDR3 has 16 amino acids. The chain is built from TRBV12-5 and TRBJ2-1, with 8 bases aligning to TRBD2. Sample: PBMCs. The TCR originated in a woman in her 30s in good health and CMV-seronegative. This chain's CDR3 is CASGLGSGSSYNEQFF. The CDR3 nucleotides read TGTGCTAGTGGTTTGGGCAGCGGGAGCTCCTACAATGAGCAGTTCTTC.